This paragraph reports one TCR beta chain. Using RNA transcripts as the source, TCR beta CDR3 regions were amplified. An initial round of RT-PCR targeting the TCR CDR3 relied on the HTBI primer set. Each CDR3 protein gets one entry after TCRdb re-called the multiplex PCR reads with MiXCR. Here the sample spans about 540,000 distinct CDR3 sequences, 46% being singletons. The data stem from a study of T cells in Graves' hyperthyroidism and ophthalmopathy. Germline assignment: CDR1 SNHLY and CDR2 FYNNEI. Trimming cost V 7 bases and J 5 bases; bases outside gene matches: 10. This CDR3 has 14 amino acids. The sequence came from a woman between 18 and 30 years old with Graves' hyperthyroidism. The sample was peripheral blood or thyroid tissue (not recorded which). This sequence joins TRBV2 and TRBJ1-2; 7 bases map to TRBD1. The CDR3 region is CASKVEGQFYGYTF. In DNA, the CDR3 is TGTGCCAGCAAGGTTGAGGGACAGTTTTATGGCTACACCTTC.